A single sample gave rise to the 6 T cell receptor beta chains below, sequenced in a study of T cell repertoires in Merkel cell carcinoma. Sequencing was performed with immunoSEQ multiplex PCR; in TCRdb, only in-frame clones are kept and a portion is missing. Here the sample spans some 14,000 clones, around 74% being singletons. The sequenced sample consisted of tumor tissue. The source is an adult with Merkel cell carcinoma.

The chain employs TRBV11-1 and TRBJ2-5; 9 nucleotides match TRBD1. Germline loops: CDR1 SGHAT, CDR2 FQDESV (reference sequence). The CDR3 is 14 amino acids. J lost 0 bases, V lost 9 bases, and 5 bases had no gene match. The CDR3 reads CASMDRGHQETQYF. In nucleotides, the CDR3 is TGTGCCAGTATGGACAGGGGTCACCAAGAGACCCAGTACTTC.

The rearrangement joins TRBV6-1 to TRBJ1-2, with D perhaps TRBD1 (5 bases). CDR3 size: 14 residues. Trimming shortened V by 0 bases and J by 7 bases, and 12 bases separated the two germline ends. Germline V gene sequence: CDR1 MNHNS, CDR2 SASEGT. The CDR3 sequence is CASSEANRIGGYTF. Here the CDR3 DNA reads TGTGCCAGCAGTGAAGCTAACAGGATCGGTGGCTACACCTTC.

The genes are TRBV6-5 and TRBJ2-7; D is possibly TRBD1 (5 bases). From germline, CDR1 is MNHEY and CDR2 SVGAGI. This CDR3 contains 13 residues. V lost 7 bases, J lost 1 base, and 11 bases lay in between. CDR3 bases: TGTGCCAGCACTGGCAGGGTTTCCTACGAGCAGTACTTC. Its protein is CASTGRVSYEQYF.

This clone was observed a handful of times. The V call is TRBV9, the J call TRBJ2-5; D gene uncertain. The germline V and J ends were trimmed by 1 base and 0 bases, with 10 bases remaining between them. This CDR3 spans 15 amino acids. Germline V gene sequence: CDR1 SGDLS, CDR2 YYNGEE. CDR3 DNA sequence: TGTGCCAGCAGCGTACTCGGCTGGGACCAAGAGACCCAGTACTTC. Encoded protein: CASSVLGWDQETQYF.

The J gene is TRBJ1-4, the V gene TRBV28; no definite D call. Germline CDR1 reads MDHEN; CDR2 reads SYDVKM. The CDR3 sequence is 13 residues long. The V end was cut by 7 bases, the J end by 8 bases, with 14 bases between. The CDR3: CASISGLNEKLFF. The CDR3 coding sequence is TGTGCCAGCATATCTGGGTTAAACGAAAAACTGTTTTTT.

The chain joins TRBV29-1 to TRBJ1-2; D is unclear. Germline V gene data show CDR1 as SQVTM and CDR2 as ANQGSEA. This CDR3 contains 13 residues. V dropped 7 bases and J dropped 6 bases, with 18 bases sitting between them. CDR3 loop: CSAFPGKGDGYTF. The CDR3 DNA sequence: TGCAGCGCCTTTCCGGGGAAGGGTGATGGCTACACCTTC.